Included here is one T cell receptor (beta chain) sequence, with context. Its antigen remains unknown. These data belong to a study of cytomegalovirus exposure and HLA in healthy donors. Whole-study findings and limits: Presence/absence analyses took donor sequencing depth as roughly uniform. Later analysis identified 17,000 or so TCR beta sequences associated with HLA alleles, using a false discovery rate threshold of 0.05. What TCR beta sequences reportedly achieved was accurate prediction of HLA-A and HLA-B alleles in most subjects. Researchers reported from a later analysis that most CMV-associated TCR beta chains appeared HLA-restricted.

Per germline, CDR1 DFQATT and CDR2 SNEGSKA (reference sequence). V shed 3 bases and J shed 7 bases, with 6 bases lying between them. This CDR3 has 10 amino acids. Both 60 Vbeta primers and 13 Jbeta primers went into the PCR. This table comes from immunoSEQ multiplex PCR, and its TCRdb copy is limited to in-frame clones, with some not included. This table has 180,000 or so clones, 65% to 85% appearing once. Sequencing was carried out using PBMCs. The TCR originated in a boy younger than 10 in good health and CMV-seronegative. The chain has TRBV20-1 and TRBJ2-5; D is undetermined. The CDR3 here is CSARGATQYF. Written as DNA, the CDR3 is TGCAGTGCTAGGGGCGCGACCCAGTACTTC.